A selection of T cell receptor beta chains follows, all from one sample in a study of shared clonotypes between healthy human individuals. TCRdb's copy holds only in-frame clones and misses some; the assay was immunoSEQ multiplex PCR. In the table there are fewer than 3 million clones, about nine tenths of which are singletons. The sequenced sample was naive CD4+ T cells from PBMCs. The receptors here all came from a man between 18 and 29 years old in good health. Some clones in this sample may be carry-over from other donors' samples. The CDR3 runs from the conserved cysteine through the conserved F or W. A D gene is named only where the DNA matches it firmly. Clone size is stated in some rows and not others, as once, few, many or a class when expanded.

clone size	V gene	J gene	D gene	CDR3 length	CDR3 DNA	CDR3 protein
-	TRBV4-1	TRBJ1-6	TRBD1	15	TGCGCCAGCAGACTAGGGACAGATTATAATTCACCCCTCCACTTT	CASRLGTDYNSPLHF
-	TRBV27	TRBJ1-1	-	15	TGTGCCAGCAGTCAACTAGCCCGAGGGAACACTGAAGCTTTCTTT	CASSQLARGNTEAFF
-	TRBV27	TRBJ2-7	TRBD1	15	TGTGCCAGCAGTTTATCGGACAGGGGGCAGCAAGAGCAGTACTTC	CASSLSDRGQQEQYF
-	TRBV7-9	TRBJ1-6	-	14	TGTGCCAGCACCCGGGCCCTATTGGGGTCACCCCTCCACTTT	CASTRALLGSPLHF
-	TRBV5-6	TRBJ1-2	-	14	TGTGCCAGCAGCTTGGAAGGACCACCTGGAGGCTACACCTTC	CASSLEGPPGGYTF
-	TRBV29-1	TRBJ1-1	-	15	TGCAGCGTTGCCGCCCTCAGGGGAGAGCGGACTGAAGCTTTCTTT	CSVAALRGERTEAFF
-	TRBV5-4	TRBJ2-3	TRBD2	15	TGTGCCAGCGCAAAGACTAGCGGGCGCACAGATACGCAGTATTTT	CASAKTSGRTDTQYF
few	TRBV5-1	TRBJ2-3	TRBD1	13	TGCGCCAGCAGCCCGGGACAGACAGATACGCAGTATTTT	CASSPGQTDTQYF
-	TRBV4-1	TRBJ1-4	TRBD1	15	TGCGCCAGCAGCCAAGTCTCAGGGGGCAGTGAAAAACTGTTTTTT	CASSQVSGGSEKLFF
-	TRBV5-1	TRBJ2-3	-	15	TGCGCCAGCAGCCCCGGGCCGGGACAACGAGATACGCAGTATTTT	CASSPGPGQRDTQYF
once	TRBV7-2	TRBJ2-2	-	16	TGTGCCAGCAGCCTCCTAGACCCTTTGAACACCGGGGAGCTGTTTTTT	CASSLLDPLNTGELFF
-	TRBV19	TRBJ2-2	TRBD2	15	TGTGCCAGTAGTATTCTAGCGGGAGCAACCGGGGAGCTGTTTTTT	CASSILAGATGELFF
-	TRBV25-1	TRBJ1-4	-	14	TGTGCCAGCAGTGAATTAAGAGGGAATGAAAAACTGTTTTTT	CASSELRGNEKLFF
few	TRBV6-1	TRBJ1-4	-	14	TGTGCCAGTTTTAGGGGGGCAACTAATGAAAAACTGTTTTTT	CASFRGATNEKLFF
-	TRBV28	TRBJ2-7	TRBD2	18	TGTGCCAGCAGTTTAGGTGTACTAGCGGGGAGGAGCTCCTACGAGCAGTACTTC	CASSLGVLAGRSSYEQYF
-	TRBV7-9	TRBJ2-5	TRBD1	14	TGTGCCAGCAGCCGTGGAACAGGGGTGGAGACCCAGTACTTC	CASSRGTGVETQYF
-	TRBV20-1	TRBJ2-1	-	11	TGCAGTGCTAAGACCCCACTGGAGCAGTTCTTC	CSAKTPLEQFF
-	TRBV5-6	TRBJ2-2	TRBD1	16	TGTGCCAGCAGCTTCAGGGGGCGCGGGAACACCGGGGAGCTGTTTTTT	CASSFRGRGNTGELFF
-	TRBV27	TRBJ2-1	TRBD1	15	TGTGCCAGCAGTATCCCCGGGACAGCGAGGAATGAGCAGTTCTTC	CASSIPGTARNEQFF
few	TRBV6-4	TRBJ1-2	-	12	TGTGCCAGCAGTGACGGTCGCAGCGGCTACACCTTC	CASSDGRSGYTF
-	TRBV2	TRBJ2-1	-	14	TGTGCCAGCAGTCGCTTGGCAGGTGACAATGAGCAGTTCTTC	CASSRLAGDNEQFF
-	TRBV7-2	TRBJ1-5	-	14	TGTGCCAGCAGCTGGGATTATAGCAATCAGCCCCAGCATTTT	CASSWDYSNQPQHF
-	TRBV19	TRBJ1-1	-	12	TGTGCCAGTAGTATAGAGGGGAGGGGAGCTTTCTTT	CASSIEGRGAFF
-	TRBV6-5	TRBJ2-7	-	12	TGTGCCAGCAGTCTTACCCTCTACGAGCAGTACTTC	CASSLTLYEQYF
-	TRBV5-5	TRBJ2-7	-	15	TGTGCCAGCAGCTTGATAACAGGGACTAACTACGAGCAGTACTTC	CASSLITGTNYEQYF
-	TRBV6-5	TRBJ2-7	-	14	TGTGCCAGCAGTTACCGACGCGACCGATACGAGCAGTACTTC	CASSYRRDRYEQYF
-	TRBV7-2	TRBJ2-5	TRBD2	15	TGTGCCAGCAGTCTGATAGCGGGAGGCCAAGAGACCCAGTACTTC	CASSLIAGGQETQYF
-	TRBV6-5	TRBJ2-7	-	13	TGTGCCAGCAGCCAAGGGACCCTCTACGAGCAGTACTTC	CASSQGTLYEQYF
-	TRBV18	TRBJ2-7	-	15	TGTGCCAGCTCACCAGCAGGCAAAAACTCCTACGAGCAGTACTTC	CASSPAGKNSYEQYF
once	TRBV19	TRBJ1-2	-	13	TGTGCCAGTCACCTTCAGGGGCACAAGGGCTACACCTTC	CASHLQGHKGYTF
-	TRBV30	TRBJ2-1	-	11	TGTGCCTGGGGAAGGGACAATGAGCAGTTCTTC	CAWGRDNEQFF
-	TRBV5-1	TRBJ1-5	TRBD1	14	TGCGCCAGCAGCCCCGGGACAGTGAATCAGCCCCAGCATTTT	CASSPGTVNQPQHF
-	TRBV28	TRBJ2-7	-	13	TGTGCCAGCAGTTCATCCGGGGGCTACGAGCAGTACTTC	CASSSSGGYEQYF
-	TRBV5-1	TRBJ2-1	-	14	TGCGCCAGCAGCTTACGGACTTCCCCCGATGAGCAGTTCTTC	CASSLRTSPDEQFF
-	TRBV5-6	TRBJ1-1	TRBD1	15	TGTGCCAGCAGCTCCAAACAGGGGGCGGCCACTGAAGCTTTCTTT	CASSSKQGAATEAFF
-	TRBV4-1	TRBJ2-5	-	18	TGCGCCAGCAGCCAAGCGGGTCTCAGGGGGGCGGTGTGGGAGACCCAGTACTTC	CASSQAGLRGAVWETQYF
once	TRBV6-5	TRBJ2-5	-	15	TGTGCCAGCAACACAAGGCCCACCCCTCAAGAGACCCAGTACTTC	CASNTRPTPQETQYF
-	TRBV21-1	TRBJ2-1	-	15	TGTCAAAGACTAGCGGGAGGTGATATCCACAATGAGCAGTTCTTC	CQRLAGGDIHNEQFF
-	TRBV29-1	TRBJ1-1	TRBD1	14	TGCAGCGCTCCTAGACAGGGGGATGTGGCTGAAGCTTTCTTT	CSAPRQGDVAEAFF
-	TRBV5-1	TRBJ2-3	-	15	TGCGCCAGCAGCTTGGAGGCGGGAACCACAGATACGCAGTATTTT	CASSLEAGTTDTQYF
-	TRBV6-5	TRBJ2-7	-	14	TGTGCCAGCAGTTACGGGGGTCGCTCCTACGAGCAGTACTTC	CASSYGGRSYEQYF
-	TRBV7-8	TRBJ2-4	TRBD1	19	TGTGCCAGCAGCTCCGGACAGGGGGTGCGGTTGGGTGGGTTGAACATTCAGTACTTC	CASSSGQGVRLGGLNIQYF
-	TRBV27	TRBJ2-1	TRBD1	14	TGTGCCAGCGGAGACAGGGGTTCCTACAATGAGCAGTTCTTC	CASGDRGSYNEQFF
-	TRBV7-3	TRBJ2-1	-	13	TGTGCCAGCAGCTTCGGCAGGGGCAATGAGCAGTTCTTC	CASSFGRGNEQFF
-	TRBV7-2	TRBJ1-3	-	16	TGTGCCAGCAGCCCCGGGGACTGGAGCTCTGGAAACACCATATATTTT	CASSPGDWSSGNTIYF
once	TRBV18	TRBJ2-5	-	14	TGTGCCAGCTCACCGGGACTTAGGAGGGAGACCCAGTACTTC	CASSPGLRRETQYF
few	TRBV2	TRBJ1-5	-	13	TGTGCCAGCAGTGGACGGCTTAATCAGCCCCAGCATTTT	CASSGRLNQPQHF
many	TRBV18	TRBJ2-3	-	13	TGTGCCAGCTCACCACCTAGCACAGATACGCAGTATTTT	CASSPPSTDTQYF
-	TRBV28	TRBJ1-5	-	14	TGTGCCAGCAGTTCCCCGGGTACGAATCAGCCCCAGCATTTT	CASSSPGTNQPQHF
-	TRBV10-3	TRBJ1-2	TRBD1	14	TGTGCCATCACCACGGAAGGGGGCAACTATGGCTACACCTTC	CAITTEGGNYGYTF
-	TRBV6-5	TRBJ1-2	-	14	TGTGCCAGCAGCCCCCGGGGGGCCCTGGATGGCTACACCTTC	CASSPRGALDGYTF
-	TRBV7-9	TRBJ1-1	TRBD1	14	TGTGCCAGCAGCCACGGACAGGGAAGGGGCCTAGCTTTCTTT	CASSHGQGRGLAFF
-	TRBV4-3	TRBJ2-2	-	16	TGCGCCAGCAGCCATGATCCTAACAGGAACACCGGGGAGCTGTTTTTT	CASSHDPNRNTGELFF
-	TRBV5-1	TRBJ2-2	TRBD1	16	TGCGCCAGCAGCTTGGCTGGGACAGCTAGGACCGGGGAGCTGTTTTTT	CASSLAGTARTGELFF
-	TRBV10-3	TRBJ1-1	-	12	TGTGCCATACGGGGAGGGGGGACTGAAGCTTTCTTT	CAIRGGGTEAFF